At least ten counts were recorded for the clone carrying this T cell receptor beta chain. Its antigen is unidentified. Investigators excluded patients with uncontrolled infection, other autoimmune disease, pregnancy or lactation. Diagnoses were established using clinical symptoms, serum thyroxine and TRAb, thyroid ultrasound and orbital computed tomography. This sample stems from a study of T cells in Graves' hyperthyroidism and ophthalmopathy. Per the germline V gene, CDR1 is DFQATT and CDR2 is SNEGSKA (reference sequence). The CDR3 is 15 residues long. Trimming cost V 0 bases and J 3 bases, with 14 bases left between them. Authors of the study amplified TCR beta CDR3 regions from RNA transcripts. The HTBI primer set served for first-round RT-PCR of the TCR CDR3. Using its own MiXCR run on the multiplex PCR reads, TCRdb lists one record per CDR3 protein. The sample yields 45,000 or so distinct CDR3 sequences, roughly 50% seen once.

General study findings and limits: Most expanded thyroid clonotypes above 0.001 recurred in blood. The model anticipated ophthalmopathy a median about six months pre-onset.

The source of this sequence is a woman between 50 and 59 years old with Graves' hyperthyroidism. The V call is TRBV20-1, the J call TRBJ2-5; D is perhaps TRBD1 or TRBD2 (6 bases each). Sequenced material: peripheral blood or thyroid tissue (not recorded which). This chain's CDR3 is CSARDPGAQKETQYF. CDR3 coding DNA: TGCAGTGCTAGAGATCCGGGGGCACAAAAAGAGACCCAGTACTTC.